The source of this TCR beta chain is a study of low-dose radiotherapy and immunotherapy resistance in tumors. Study-wide background: Patients were on oral aspirin 300 mg taken daily for four cycles from cycle 1 day 1.

Both TCRalpha and TCRbeta chains were reverse transcribed with V-gene-specific primers. The authors amplified TCRs for 20 to 25 PCR cycles with a constant-region primer and a V-primer adapter. After the mRNA was isolated, it was amplified using in vitro transcription. TCRdb reprocessed the reads with MiXCR, giving one entry per CDR3 protein. The data contain about 39,000 distinct CDR3 sequences, roughly 20% of them singletons. This clonotype was seen at least ten times. Regarding time point: after trial treatment. Treatment: LDRT plus nivolumab, ipilimumab, low-dose cyclophosphamide and aspirin (RACIN trial). V lost 4 bases to trimming and J lost 7 bases; unmatched junction nucleotides: 10. Germline V gene data show CDR1 as SEHNR and CDR2 as FQNEAQ (reference sequence). This CDR3 spans 14 amino acids.

The specimen comprised PBMCs, sampled after low-dose radiotherapy plus immunotherapy. The rearrangement joins TRBV7-9 to TRBJ2-7; 7 bases agree with TRBD1. The TCR sequence derives from a female donor with ovarian cancer. The CDR3 sequence: CASSSRGGNGEQYF. The CDR3 DNA is TGTGCCAGCAGCTCGAGAGGGGGCAATGGGGAGCAGTACTTC.